This T cell receptor beta chain was documented in a study of molecular identifiers for immune sequencing clone quantification. Study-level background: In the replicates, RNA derived from roughly 20,000 or 100,000 naive CD8 cells was divided into five parts, and four were sequenced.

With regard to this clonotype: The antigen remains undetermined. This clone may be a read error of a much larger clone one base away.

A CD8+CD4-CCR7+CD45RA+ gate was used to sort naive CD8 T cells. MiXCR, run by TCRdb on the PCR reads, gives a single entry per CDR3 protein. The sample consists of roughly 630,000 distinct CDR3 sequences, about 25% of them appearing once. Study-level results: Clones that exceeded 20 RNA copies held over 99% of effector molecules, yet under 1% in naive cells.

This CDR3 is 14 amino acids long. Looked up from germline, CDR1 is SGHVS and CDR2 is FNYEAQ. The TCR originated in a human donor in good health. Some libraries in this study had Jurkat cell RNA spiked in. The chain couples TRBV7-6 to TRBJ2-6; no reliable D call. What was sequenced was naive CD8+ T cells from blood, with Jurkat cell RNA spiked in. Subset meaning: FACS-sorted CD8+CD4-CCR7+CD45RA+ naive T cells. CDR3 in DNA: TGTGCCAGCAGCGCCACCCTTGGGGTCAACGTCCTGACTTTC. Translated: CASSATLGVNVLTF.